One and the same sample provided the 20 T cell receptor beta chains below, sequenced in a study of cytomegalovirus exposure and HLA in healthy donors. The PCR was carried out with 60 Vbeta primers and 13 Jbeta primers. Libraries were prepared by immunoSEQ multiplex PCR; TCRdb keeps only in-frame clonotypes and omits some of them. In the table there are around 130,000 clones, 80% of which are singletons. The sequencing input was PBMCs. Every receptor here comes from a middle-aged woman in good health and CMV-seronegative.

V is TRBV18 and J is TRBJ1-2; D remains unclear. CDR3 length: 15 residues. CDR1 and CDR2 from the germline V gene are KGHSH and LQKENI. V shed 3 bases and J shed 0 bases, with 11 bases lying between them. Here the CDR3 reads CASSPELEANYGYTF. The CDR3 DNA reads as TGTGCCAGCTCACCGGAGCTAGAAGCTAACTATGGCTACACCTTC.

The chain carries TRBV27 and TRBJ1-2; D is undetermined. The ends were cut back, 6 bases at V and 1 base at J, with 9 bases in the middle. The CDR3 has 13 amino acids. Per germline, CDR1 MNHEY and CDR2 SMNVEV (reference sequence). The CDR3 sequence is CASRNQINYGYTF. CDR3 coding DNA: TGTGCCAGCAGGAACCAGATTAACTATGGCTACACCTTC.

A few counts support this clone. The rearrangement uses TRBV18 and TRBJ2-1, with TRBD1 matching 8 bases. The CDR3 spans 13 residues. Trimming at V came to 6 bases and at J to 8 bases, leaving 6 bases not matched to a gene. Germline V lookup: CDR1 KGHSH, CDR2 LQKENI. The CDR3 region is CASSPDRAYEQFF. The CDR3 DNA reads TGTGCCAGCTCTCCGGACAGGGCCTATGAGCAGTTCTTC.

The chain employs TRBV6-4 and TRBJ2-3; 16 positions agree with TRBD2. CDR3 length equals 20 residues. CDR1 is MRHNA, CDR2 SNTAGT, per germline. After removal of 0 bases from V and 1 base from J, the junction contained 7 bases not matched to a gene. The CDR3 spells CASSDSGLAGGPPRTDTQYF. CDR3 nucleotides: TGTGCCAGCAGTGACTCGGGACTAGCGGGAGGGCCCCCACGCACAGATACGCAGTATTTT.

This chain connects TRBV12-5 to TRBJ2-3, with 9 bases lining up with TRBD1. The CDR3 covers 15 residues. CDR1 and CDR2 from the germline V gene are LGHNT and FRNRAP. V trimming: 7 bases; J trimming: 5 bases; junction bases outside the gene matches: 10. DNA of the CDR3: TGTGCTAGTGCCACGGGGACAGGGTCCCTAGATACGCAGTATTTT. It yields the protein CASATGTGSLDTQYF.

V usage is TRBV2 and J usage is TRBJ2-3; 9 bases are a match to TRBD1. This CDR3 has 15 residues. Germline CDR1 is SNHLY and CDR2 is FYNNEI. Unmatched junction bases numbered 10, after V lost 9 bases and J lost 3 bases. The CDR3 here is CASSPGQGGTDTQYF. The CDR3 nucleotides read TGTGCCAGTTCTCCGGGACAGGGTGGGACAGATACGCAGTATTTT.

The chain has TRBV9 and TRBJ2-3; TRBD2 aligns across 9 bases. Per germline, CDR1 SGDLS and CDR2 YYNGEE. The junction had 11 bases not matched to a gene; V was cut back by 4 bases and J by 2 bases. CDR3 size: 17 residues. Here the CDR3 reads CASSPSGSGGPTDTQYF. CDR3 DNA: TGTGCCAGCAGCCCGTCCGGTAGCGGGGGTCCCACAGATACGCAGTATTTT.

The gene calls are TRBV29-1 and TRBJ2-1; 7 positions match TRBD2. CDR3 length: 14 amino acids. J gave up 4 bases and V 6 bases, and 9 bases lay outside the gene matches. Germline V gives CDR1 SQVTM, CDR2 ANQGSEA. CDR3 sequence (DNA): TGCAGCGTGGATGTTAGCGGGTCGTACAATGAGCAGTTCTTC. As protein: CSVDVSGSYNEQFF.

J is TRBJ1-1 and V is TRBV5-5; D perhaps matches TRBD1 (6 bases). The CDR3 extends over 14 amino acids. V was cut by 4 bases and J by 0 bases, with 10 bases left in between. Germline V gene sequence: CDR1 SGHKS, CDR2 YYEKEE (reference sequence). The CDR3 DNA follows: TGTGCCAGCAGCCCGGGACATTTGAACACTGAAGCTTTCTTT. This gives the protein CASSPGHLNTEAFF.

This clone is a singleton in its sample. The V gene is TRBV2, the J gene TRBJ1-2; TRBD1 is a possible D gene (6 bases). Germline CDR1 reads SNHLY; CDR2 reads FYNNEI. V was cut by 4 bases and J by 8 bases, with 11 bases left in between. CDR3 size: 12 residues. DNA of the CDR3: TGTGCCAGCAGTGGGGCGAGGGGGGGCTACACCTTC. Its protein product is CASSGARGGYTF.

The V call is TRBV27, the J call TRBJ1-6, with D possibly matching TRBD1 (5 bases). Deletions cut 8 bases from V and 2 bases from J, with 19 bases between. CDR1 is MNHEY, CDR2 SMNVEV, per germline (reference sequence). This CDR3 has 17 amino acids. CDR3 coding DNA: TGTGCCAGCCGCCACGAGGGACTGAGAGCCTATAATTCACCCCTCCACTTT. As protein: CASRHEGLRAYNSPLHF.

The rearrangement joins TRBV23-1 to TRBJ1-5; 7 bases map to TRBD1. TRBV23-1 is noted as an ORF with a role that remains uncertain. CDR3 length: 15 amino acids. Losses at the gene ends were 1 base for V and 3 bases for J; bases not matched to a gene: 3. The CDR3 DNA reads as TGCGCCAGCAGTCAATGGGGACAGTCCAATCAGCCCCAGCATTTT. Protein sequence: CASSQWGQSNQPQHF.

This rearrangement joins TRBV15 to TRBJ1-5, with a tentative D call TRBD1 (5 bases). Germline V gene data show CDR1 as LNHNV and CDR2 as YYDKDF (reference sequence). V dropped 1 base and J dropped 2 bases, with 9 bases sitting between them. The CDR3 covers 15 residues. In DNA, the CDR3 is TGTGCCACCAGCAGAGTACAAGGGGGCAATCAGCCCCAGCATTTT. It encodes CATSRVQGGNQPQHF.

The rearrangement joins TRBV7-9 to TRBJ2-5; the D is unclear. The J call is doubtful: the DNA matches TRBJ2-7 better. The length of the CDR3 is 12 residues. The germline V gene has CDR1 SEHNR and CDR2 FQNEAQ (reference sequence). The CDR3 DNA is TGTGCCAGCAGCCCTGAGGCAGACGAGCAGTACTTC. This sequence encodes CASSPEADEQYF.

This CDR3 reads CASSLTGGLSNGEQFF. CDR3 nucleotide sequence: TGTGCCAGCAGCTTAACTGGGGGACTCTCAAACGGTGAGCAGTTCTTC. The chain is built from TRBV7-3 and TRBJ2-1; TRBD2 is a possible D gene (6 bases). CDR1 SGHTA and CDR2 FQGTGA come from the germline V gene. CDR3 length: 16 residues. Trimming pared 0 bases from V and 9 bases from J, leaving 18 bases between.

The chain couples TRBV7-6 to TRBJ2-7, with 15 bases identical to TRBD2. The V and J ends lost 5 bases and 4 bases, in that order; junction bases with no gene match: 12. This CDR3 spans 18 amino acids. In germline, CDR1 is SGHVS, CDR2 FNYEAQ. The CDR3 sequence: CASSRTSGRAPKGYEQYF. The CDR3 nucleotides read TGTGCCAGCAGCCGGACTAGCGGGAGGGCTCCCAAGGGTTACGAGCAGTACTTC.

The V gene is TRBV9, the J gene TRBJ2-5; D perhaps matches TRBD2 (5 bases). This CDR3 is built from 15 residues. V was shortened by 4 bases and J by 1 base, with 14 bases between the two germline ends. Germline loops: CDR1 SGDLS, CDR2 YYNGEE. The DNA of the CDR3 is TGTGCCAGCAGCCCAGACCTGGCGGGCCAAGAGACCCAGTACTTC. Translating gives CASSPDLAGQETQYF.

Regarding this clone: One end of the junction varies from germline; a read error may be responsible. V usage is TRBV25-1 and J usage is TRBJ2-7, with 9 bases lining up with TRBD1. CDR3 length: 10 residues. CDR1 and CDR2 (germline): MGHDK, SYGVNS. The CDR3 region is CASEGTGLVF. The CDR3 DNA follows: TGTGCCAGCGAGGGGACAGGGTTGGTCTTC.

This chain uses TRBV5-4 with TRBJ2-5; TRBD1 matches 8 bases. Germline V gives CDR1 SGHNT, CDR2 YYREEE (reference sequence). Trimming took 0 bases from V and 1 from J; bases not matched to a gene: 14. The CDR3 is 19 amino acids. The CDR3 DNA sequence: TGTGCCAGCAGCTTGGCCTTGGTTTTGACAGGGGACTTCCAAGAGACCCAGTACTTC. It yields the protein CASSLALVLTGDFQETQYF.

This chain links TRBV28 with TRBJ2-6; D not resolved. V lost 4 bases, J lost 1 base, and 14 bases lay in between. Germline assignment: CDR1 MDHEN and CDR2 SYDVKM. The CDR3 sequence is 17 residues long. For the CDR3, the DNA is TGTGCCAGCAGTTCGGGTTCATCCCAATCTGGGGCCAACGTCCTGACTTTC. Protein: CASSSGSSQSGANVLTF.